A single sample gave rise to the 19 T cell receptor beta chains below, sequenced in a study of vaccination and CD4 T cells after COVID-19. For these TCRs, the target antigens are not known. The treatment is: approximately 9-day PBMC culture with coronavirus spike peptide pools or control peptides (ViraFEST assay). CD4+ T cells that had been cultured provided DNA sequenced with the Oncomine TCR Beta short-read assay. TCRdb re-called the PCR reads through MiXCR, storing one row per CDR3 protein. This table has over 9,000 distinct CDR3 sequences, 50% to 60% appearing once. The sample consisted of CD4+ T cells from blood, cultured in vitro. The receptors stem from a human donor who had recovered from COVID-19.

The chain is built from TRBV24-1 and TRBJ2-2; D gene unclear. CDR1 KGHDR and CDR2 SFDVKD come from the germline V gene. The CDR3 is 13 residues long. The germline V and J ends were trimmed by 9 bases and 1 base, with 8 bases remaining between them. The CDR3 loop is CATGERNTGELFF. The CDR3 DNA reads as TGTGCCACCGGCGAGCGGAACACCGGGGAGCTGTTTTTT.

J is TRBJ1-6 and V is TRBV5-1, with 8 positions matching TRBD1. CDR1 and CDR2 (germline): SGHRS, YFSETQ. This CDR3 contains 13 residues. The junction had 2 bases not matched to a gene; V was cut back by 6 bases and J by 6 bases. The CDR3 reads CASTDRVNSPLHF. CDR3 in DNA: TGCGCCAGCACGGACAGGGTTAATTCACCCCTCCACTTT.

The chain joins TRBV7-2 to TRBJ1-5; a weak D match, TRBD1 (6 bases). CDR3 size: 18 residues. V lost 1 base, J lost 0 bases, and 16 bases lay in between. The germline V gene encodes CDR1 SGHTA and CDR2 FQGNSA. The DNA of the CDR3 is TGTGCCAGCAGCTTAGTCTATCACAGGGACCATAGCAATCAGCCCCAGCATTTT. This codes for CASSLVYHRDHSNQPQHF. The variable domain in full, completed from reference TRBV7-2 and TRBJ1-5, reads GAGVSQSPSNKVTEKGKDVELRCDPISGHTALYWYRQSLGQGLEFLIYFQGNSAPDKSGLPSDRFSAERTGGSVSTLTIQRTQQEDSAVYLCASSLVYHRDHSNQPQHFGDGTRLSIL.

The CDR3 DNA follows: TGTGCCAGCAGTTTAGCAGGGGGCTTGAACACTGAAGCTTTCTTT. Amino acids: CASSLAGGLNTEAFF. The genes are TRBV12-3 or TRBV12-4 and TRBJ1-1; 7 nucleotides line up with TRBD1. Unmatched junction bases numbered 1, after V lost 0 bases and J lost 0 bases. The CDR3 contains 15 residues.

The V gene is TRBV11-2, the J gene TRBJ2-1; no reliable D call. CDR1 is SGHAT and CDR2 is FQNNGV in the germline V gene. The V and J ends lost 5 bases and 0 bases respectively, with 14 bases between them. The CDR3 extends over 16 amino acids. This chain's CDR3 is CASSVLYLSSYNEQFF. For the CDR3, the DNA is TGTGCCAGCAGCGTCTTATATCTCAGCTCCTACAATGAGCAGTTCTTC.

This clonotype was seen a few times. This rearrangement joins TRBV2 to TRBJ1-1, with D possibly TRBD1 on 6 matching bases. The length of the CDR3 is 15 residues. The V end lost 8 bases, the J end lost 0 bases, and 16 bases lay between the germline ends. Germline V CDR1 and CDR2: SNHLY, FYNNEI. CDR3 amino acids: CASGWDGGMNTEAFF. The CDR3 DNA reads TGTGCCAGCGGATGGGATGGGGGCATGAACACTGAAGCTTTCTTT.

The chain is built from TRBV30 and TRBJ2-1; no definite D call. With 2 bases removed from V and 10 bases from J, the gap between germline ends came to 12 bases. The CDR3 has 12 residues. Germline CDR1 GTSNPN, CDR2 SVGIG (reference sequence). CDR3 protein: CAWSPGEGEQFF. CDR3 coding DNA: TGTGCCTGGAGTCCCGGAGAAGGGGAGCAGTTCTTC. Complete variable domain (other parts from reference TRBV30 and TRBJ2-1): SQTIHQWPATLVQPVGSPLSLECTVEGTSNPNLYWYRQAAGRGLQLLFYSVGIGQISSEVPQNLSASRPQDRQFILSSKKLLLSDSGFYLCAWSPGEGEQFFGPGTRLTVL.

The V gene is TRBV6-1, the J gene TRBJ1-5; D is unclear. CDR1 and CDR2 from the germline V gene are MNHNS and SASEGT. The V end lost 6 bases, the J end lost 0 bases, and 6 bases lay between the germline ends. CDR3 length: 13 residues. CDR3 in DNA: TGTGCCAGCAGACAGTATAGCAATCAGCCCCAGCATTTT. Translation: CASRQYSNQPQHF.

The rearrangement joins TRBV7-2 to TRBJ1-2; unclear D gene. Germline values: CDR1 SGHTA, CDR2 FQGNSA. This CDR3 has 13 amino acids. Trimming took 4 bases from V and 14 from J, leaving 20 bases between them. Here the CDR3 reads CASSSERQVMGTF. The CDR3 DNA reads TGTGCCAGCAGCTCAGAACGTCAGGTGATGGGTACCTTC.

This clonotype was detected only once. CDR3 loop: CASSLLFSGGTDTQYF. The CDR3 bases are TGTGCCAGCAGCTTACTGTTCTCTGGCGGAACAGATACGCAGTATTTT. This chain uses TRBV7-2 with TRBJ2-3; D not resolved. With 2 bases removed from V and 3 bases from J, the gap between germline ends came to 15 bases. The CDR3 spans 16 residues. The V gene's germline CDR1 is SGHTA and CDR2 FQGNSA.

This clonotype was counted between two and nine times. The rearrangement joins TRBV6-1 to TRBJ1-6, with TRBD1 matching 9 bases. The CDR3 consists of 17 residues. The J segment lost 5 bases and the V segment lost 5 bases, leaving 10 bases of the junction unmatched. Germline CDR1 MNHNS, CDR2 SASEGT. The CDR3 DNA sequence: TGTGCCAGCAGTCAGCCAGGGACAGGGCTCCATAATTCACCCCTCCACTTT. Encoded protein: CASSQPGTGLHNSPLHF.

CDR3 residues: CASSFSSIYNSPLHF. CDR3 coding DNA: TGTGCCAGCAGTTTTAGCTCGATCTATAATTCACCCCTCCACTTT. The J gene is TRBJ1-6, the V gene TRBV12-3 or TRBV12-4; no definite D call. The length of the CDR3 is 15 residues. The V and J ends lost 3 bases and 3 bases respectively, with 9 bases between them.

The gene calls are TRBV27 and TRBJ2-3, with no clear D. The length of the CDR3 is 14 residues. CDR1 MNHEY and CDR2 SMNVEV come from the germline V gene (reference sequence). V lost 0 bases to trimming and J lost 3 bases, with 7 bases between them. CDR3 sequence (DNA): TGTGCCAGCAGTTTATCAAAGGTAACAGATACGCAGTATTTT. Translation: CASSLSKVTDTQYF.

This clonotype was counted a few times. The CDR3 DNA follows: TGCAGTGCTAGAAAGGGCAGGGGGCTAACTGGCACCGGGGAGCTGTTTTTT. Encoded protein: CSARKGRGLTGTGELFF. The chain recombines TRBV20-1 with TRBJ2-2, with 8 bases identical to TRBD1. The germline V gene encodes CDR1 DFQATT and CDR2 SNEGSKA (reference sequence). The CDR3 extends over 17 amino acids. Losses at the gene ends were 2 bases for V and 4 bases for J; bases not matched to a gene: 12.

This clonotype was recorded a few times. CDR3 residues: CASSRGGSRETQYF. Written as DNA, the CDR3 is TGTGCCAGCAGCCGGGGGGGGTCCCGGGAGACCCAGTACTTC. The J gene is TRBJ2-5, the V gene TRBV7-9, with 8 positions matching TRBD2. The CDR3 is made up of 14 amino acids. The V gene's germline CDR1 is SEHNR and CDR2 FQNEAQ (reference sequence). V shed 5 bases and J 5 bases; nucleotides not matched to a gene: 7. Full variable domain (rest looked up from reference TRBV7-9 and TRBJ2-5): DTGVSQNPRHKITKRGQNVTFRCDPISEHNRLYWYRQTLGQGPEFLTYFQNEAQLEKSRLLSDRFSAERPKGSFSTLEIQRTEQGDSAMYLCASSRGGSRETQYFGPGTRLLVL.

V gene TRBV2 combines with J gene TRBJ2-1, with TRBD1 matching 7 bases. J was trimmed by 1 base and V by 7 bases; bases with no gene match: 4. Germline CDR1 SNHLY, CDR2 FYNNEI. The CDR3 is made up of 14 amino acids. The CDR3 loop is CASTGDRSYNEQFF. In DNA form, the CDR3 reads TGTGCCAGCACCGGGGACAGATCCTACAATGAGCAGTTCTTC.

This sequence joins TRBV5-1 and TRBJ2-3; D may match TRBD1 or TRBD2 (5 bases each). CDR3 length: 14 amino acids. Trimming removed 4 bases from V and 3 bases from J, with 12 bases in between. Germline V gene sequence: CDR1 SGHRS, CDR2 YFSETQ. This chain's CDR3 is CASSPGTVTDTQYF. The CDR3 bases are TGCGCCAGCAGCCCCGGGACGGTTACAGATACGCAGTATTTT.

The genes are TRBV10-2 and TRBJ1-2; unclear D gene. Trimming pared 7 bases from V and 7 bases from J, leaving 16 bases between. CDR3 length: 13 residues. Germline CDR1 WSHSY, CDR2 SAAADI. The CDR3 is CASIPGEGGGYTF. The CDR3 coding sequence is TGCGCCAGCATCCCCGGGGAGGGCGGTGGCTACACCTTC.

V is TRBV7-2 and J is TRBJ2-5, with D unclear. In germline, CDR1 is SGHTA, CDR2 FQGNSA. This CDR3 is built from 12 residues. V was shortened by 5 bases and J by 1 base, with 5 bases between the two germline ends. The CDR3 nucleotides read TGTGCCAGCAGCCCCTCCCAAGAGACCCAGTACTTC. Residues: CASSPSQETQYF.